This T cell receptor (beta chain) derives from a study of T cell responses to AZD1222 COVID-19 vaccine (dated by TCRdb to the early 2020s). At the level of the whole study: A total of over 230 trial participants underwent TCR sequencing, of whom nearly 210 received two doses of AZD1222 and about 25 received two doses of the MenACWY control vaccine. Trial participants were enrolled by age into 18-55, 56-69 and 70-plus year subgroups, with approximately 160, 26 and 62 TCR-sequenced participants respectively. The full study reports these points: Participants were mostly white British, with more females than males. The authors suggested clonal diversity may have been underestimated. Because no day 14 peak-response samples were available, the repertoires could be characterized only after the peak T cell response. Reportedly, close to half of the unique spike-specific TCRs recognized epitopes lying outside the regions that are mutated in the B.1.351 and B.1.1.7 variants. Conclusions about previously exposed vaccinees are limited, since just a handful of AZD1222 recipients were seropositive for SARS-CoV-2 at baseline. In the small 56-69-year group, the increase in depth fell short of significance, most likely because of low power. A significant rise in spike-specific TCR breadth and depth was observed after two AZD1222 doses relative to day 0 and relative to MenACWY recipients. CD4 TCRs associated with the vaccine covered the entire spike protein, and the dominant responses were in regions 160-218 and 743-854.

The sample's time point label, in plain terms: baseline before first vaccination. The treatment or condition label on this specimen signifies: meningococcal conjugate vaccine given as trial control. The vaccinee samples were drawn from two UK trials, COV001 and COV002, one of which was a single-blind randomized controlled phase 2/3 trial testing AZD1222 (ChAdOx1 nCoV-19) in healthy adults. For TCRbeta chain sequencing, PBMC samples were collected from trial participants at day 0 and at day 28 after the second dose. The CDR3 regions of human TCRbeta chains were analyzed by immunosequencing. On the authors' methods: Repertoire TCRs were matched against a reference library of SARS-CoV-2-specific TCRs generated with the MIRA antigen-specificity platform. Breadth was defined as the fraction of unique TCRs that were SARS-CoV-2-associated. Depth was defined as the fraction of total T cells that were SARS-CoV-2-associated. Each spike-specific TCR was assigned to its reactive spike region and to a CD4 or CD8 class using the MIRA data. Log10-transformed breadth and depth values were compared by one-way ANOVA with Sidak's multiple comparisons tests. In its TCRdb copy, this immuneACCESS table keeps in-frame sequences only and misses some clones. Where compared with another copy, unresolved V genes explain less than half of these, and the others have no known cause. The V and J calls and clone size come from that table; D and trimming were worked out from the DNA. This sample is represented by around 150,000 clones; about 91% of them were singletons. Roughly 4.4% of the sample lies in the top ten.

V is reduced by 11 bases and J by 0 bases, leaving a spacing of 14 bases between them. The CDR3, from cysteine to phenylalanine, totals 14 residues. The read is trimmed to its CDR3 DNA, 42 bases read in frame from base 1. Reading the germline V gene gives CDR1 SNHLY and CDR2 FYNNEI. As to this clone: This clone's antigen is unknown. No quality values exist for individual bases; no much larger clone is one base distant.

Here the sequenced sample was peripheral blood, taken on day 0 of MenACWY control vaccination. The sequence joins TRBV2 to TRBJ2-1, with the D segment identity uncertain. This TCR was recovered from an adult in good health. The nucleotides are TGTGCCTCCCTGCGGCGGAGCTCCTACAATGAGCAGTTCTTC. Translated, it gives CASLRRSSYNEQFF.